The rows below give T cell receptor beta chains drawn from one sample of a study of neurological immune-mediated disorders. TCRdb recomputed calls from the 5' RACE reads with MiXCR, one row per CDR3 protein. The table lists about 21,000 distinct CDR3 sequences, approximately 15% of them singletons. The sample consisted of CD8+ T cells from blood. All receptors derive from a woman younger than 30 with multiple sclerosis. The CDR3 runs from the conserved cysteine through the conserved F or W. The D gene is left open where the match is weak. The size of a clone is reported for some rows only, either as once, few or many, or as a class for expanded clones.

size	J	V	D	CDR3	DNA
few	TRBJ2-7	TRBV3-1	.	CASSQGRGGEQYF	TGTGCCAGCAGCCAAGGCAGGGGGGGCGAGCAGTACTTC
many	TRBJ1-5	TRBV7-9	.	CASSGTNQPQHF	TGTGCCAGCAGCGGCACCAATCAGCCCCAGCATTTT
few	TRBJ1-4	TRBV14	.	CASSQRRGTTNEKLFF	TGTGCCAGCAGCCAAAGAAGAGGAACAACTAATGAAAAACTGTTTTTT
many	TRBJ2-6	TRBV6-5	.	CASSYRKGSGANVLTF	TGTGCCAGCAGTTACAGAAAGGGTTCCGGGGCCAACGTCCTGACTTTC
many	TRBJ2-2	TRBV4-3	.	CASSQDFPGAVSRTGELFF	TGCGCCAGCAGCCAAGATTTCCCAGGGGCGGTTAGTCGCACCGGGGAGCTGTTTTTT
many	TRBJ1-1	TRBV7-9	.	CASSAADGSGAFF	TGTGCCAGCAGCGCAGCCGACGGTTCGGGAGCTTTCTTT
many	TRBJ2-7	TRBV20-1	TRBD1	CSAGGQITPIEQYF	TGCAGTGCTGGGGGACAGATCACCCCCATCGAGCAGTACTTC
.	TRBJ1-1	TRBV5-4	TRBD1	CASSFADRGNEAFF	TGTGCCAGCAGCTTCGCGGACAGGGGGAACGAAGCTTTCTTT
many	TRBJ2-5	TRBV10-3	.	CATRETGGGQETQYF	TGTGCCACCAGGGAGACAGGTGGGGGTCAAGAGACCCAGTACTTC
.	TRBJ2-3	TRBV27	.	CASSPITTARGTDTQYF	TGTGCCAGCAGTCCCATAACGACAGCGCGCGGAACAGATACGCAGTATTTT
many	TRBJ1-5	TRBV9	TRBD1	CASSDGTGNQPQHF	TGTGCCAGCAGCGACGGGACAGGGAATCAGCCCCAGCATTTT
many	TRBJ2-7	TRBV6-6	TRBD1	CASSYSRLGTGGYEQYF	TGTGCCAGCAGTTACTCACGTTTAGGGACAGGGGGGTACGAGCAGTACTTC
many	TRBJ2-4	TRBV28	.	CASSFTIAKNIQYF	TGTGCCAGCAGTTTCACGATAGCCAAAAACATTCAGTACTTC
many	TRBJ1-1	TRBV9	.	CASSGGGMNTEAFF	TGTGCCAGCAGCGGAGGGGGAATGAACACTGAAGCTTTCTTT
many	TRBJ2-6	TRBV7-8	.	CASSREVRANVLTF	TGTGCCAGCAGCAGAGAGGTTCGGGCCAACGTCCTGACTTTC
.	TRBJ2-1	TRBV12-3/TRBV12-4	TRBD2	CASNVGGIYNEQFF	TGTGCCAGCAATGTGGGAGGGATTTACAATGAGCAGTTCTTC
many	TRBJ2-5	TRBV6-2/TRBV6-3	.	CASSYSQGLQETQYF	TGTGCCAGCAGTTACTCCCAGGGCCTCCAAGAGACCCAGTACTTC
many	TRBJ2-4	TRBV6-2/TRBV6-3	.	CASSYPGRRGKNIQYF	TGTGCCAGCAGTTACCCTGGACGGCGGGGCAAAAACATTCAGTACTTC
many	TRBJ1-1	TRBV5-1	TRBD1	CASGLTGYLTEAFF	TGCGCCAGCGGATTGACAGGGTACCTAACTGAAGCTTTCTTT
.	TRBJ2-1	TRBV9	.	CASSVAPAVNEQFF	TGTGCCAGCAGCGTAGCCCCTGCCGTAAATGAGCAGTTCTTC
many	TRBJ1-2	TRBV9	TRBD1	CASRGQVYGYTF	TGTGCCAGCAGGGGACAGGTCTATGGCTACACCTTC
many	TRBJ1-2	TRBV9	.	CASSSRLGYTF	TGTGCCAGCAGCTCACGTCTGGGCTACACCTTC
.	TRBJ2-7	TRBV3-1	.	CASSRQSEQYF	TGTGCCAGCAGCCGACAGAGCGAGCAGTACTTC
many	TRBJ1-4	TRBV7-9	.	CASSLARQIGEKLFF	TGTGCCAGCAGCTTAGCTAGGCAGATCGGGGAAAAACTGTTTTTT
many	TRBJ1-2	TRBV20-1	.	CSARSENDYGYTF	TGCAGTGCTAGATCCGAAAACGACTATGGCTACACCTTC
many	TRBJ2-3	TRBV10-1	.	CASSDGDTQYF	TGCGCCAGCAGTGACGGGGATACGCAGTATTTT
many	TRBJ2-1	TRBV6-6	.	CASSWAEHSYNEQFF	TGTGCCAGCAGTTGGGCGGAACACTCCTACAATGAGCAGTTCTTC
many	TRBJ2-1	TRBV12-3/TRBV12-4	TRBD2	CASSSLAGVYNEQFF	TGTGCCAGCAGTTCCCTAGCGGGAGTATACAATGAGCAGTTCTTC
few	TRBJ2-3	TRBV20-1	.	CSAQKVGRGPTDTQYF	TGCAGTGCTCAAAAGGTGGGCAGGGGTCCCACAGATACGCAGTATTTT
many	TRBJ1-4	TRBV7-2	TRBD1	CASSFWTGANEKLFF	TGTGCCAGCAGCTTCTGGACAGGAGCTAATGAAAAACTGTTTTTT
.	TRBJ2-3	TRBV15	.	CATSRDSLIQYF	TGTGCCACCAGCCGGGACTCCCTGATACAGTATTTT
many	TRBJ1-2	TRBV4-3	.	CASSQSGQFVGYTF	TGCGCCAGCAGCCAATCCGGACAGTTTGTTGGCTACACCTTC
many	TRBJ1-1	TRBV7-8	.	CASSFPGYTGRDTEAFF	TGTGCCAGCAGCTTTCCCGGGTATACAGGGAGGGACACTGAAGCTTTCTTT
many	TRBJ1-2	TRBV5-5	.	CASSFLSVRRVGTNYGYTF	TGTGCCAGCAGCTTTCTTTCGGTGCGGAGGGTTGGAACTAACTATGGCTACACCTTC
.	TRBJ1-1	TRBV11-2	.	CASSQTSTGNTEAFF	TGTGCCAGCAGCCAGACCTCAACAGGGAACACTGAAGCTTTCTTT
many	TRBJ2-3	TRBV24-1	.	CATSARDRGGADTQYF	TGTGCCACCAGTGCCCGAGACAGGGGAGGGGCAGATACGCAGTATTTT
many	TRBJ1-1	TRBV7-6	.	CASSPGAVGTEAFF	TGTGCCAGCAGCCCCGGGGCGGTCGGTACTGAAGCTTTCTTT
many	TRBJ2-3	TRBV27	TRBD2	CASSFLAGVADTQYF	TGTGCCAGCAGTTTCCTAGCGGGAGTGGCAGATACGCAGTATTTT
many	TRBJ1-1	TRBV9	TRBD1	CASSADRGEAFF	TGTGCCAGCAGCGCGGACAGGGGTGAGGCTTTCTTT
many	TRBJ2-6	TRBV29-1	TRBD1	CSVDRGHSGANVLTF	TGCAGCGTTGACAGGGGGCACTCTGGGGCCAACGTCCTGACTTTC
many	TRBJ2-3	TRBV19	TRBD1	CASSRTGNLGDTQYF	TGTGCCAGTAGTCGGACAGGGAATCTGGGGGATACGCAGTATTTT
many	TRBJ2-3	TRBV7-9	TRBD2	CATPASGNPTDTQYF	TGTGCCACTCCGGCTAGCGGAAACCCCACAGATACGCAGTATTTT
many	TRBJ2-5	TRBV27	.	CASSLYPEQETQYF	TGTGCCAGCAGTTTATACCCGGAGCAAGAGACCCAGTACTTC
.	TRBJ2-7	TRBV5-1	.	CASSFSGNEQYF	TGCGCCAGCAGCTTCTCAGGGAACGAGCAGTACTTC
many	TRBJ2-7	TRBV20-1	.	CSARGMDSSYEQYF	TGCAGTGCTAGAGGAATGGACAGCTCCTACGAGCAGTACTTC
medium-sized	TRBJ1-2	TRBV20-1	.	CSAMRSRGWPRGYTF	TGCAGTGCTATGCGATCAAGGGGGTGGCCTAGGGGCTACACCTTC
many	TRBJ1-5	TRBV7-9	.	CASSVTANQPQHF	TGTGCCAGCAGTGTGACAGCCAATCAGCCCCAGCATTTT
many	TRBJ2-1	TRBV5-5	.	CASSLARNNEQFF	TGTGCCAGCAGCTTGGCCAGAAACAATGAGCAGTTCTTC
many	TRBJ2-7	TRBV28	.	CASNPWDLSYEQYF	TGTGCCAGCAACCCTTGGGACTTATCCTACGAGCAGTACTTC
many	TRBJ1-1	TRBV7-6	.	CASSLDTGRNAEAFF	TGTGCCAGCAGCTTAGATACAGGGAGAAACGCTGAAGCTTTCTTT
many	TRBJ2-7	TRBV5-1	TRBD1	CASSAPDRAYEQYF	TGCGCCAGCAGCGCCCCGGACAGGGCGTACGAGCAGTACTTC
many	TRBJ2-3	TRBV4-3	.	CASSQDEAATDTQYF	TGCGCCAGCAGCCAAGATGAGGCGGCCACAGATACGCAGTATTTT
.	TRBJ1-1	TRBV30	TRBD1	CAWSPGQGVGAFF	TGTGCCTGGAGTCCGGGACAGGGGGTAGGAGCTTTCTTT
many	TRBJ2-1	TRBV29-1	TRBD2	CSVEDHMTSGYNEQFF	TGCAGCGTTGAAGATCACATGACTAGCGGGTACAATGAGCAGTTCTTC
medium-sized	TRBJ1-3	TRBV29-1	.	CSVEDSERKGNTIYF	TGCAGCGTTGAAGATTCGGAGAGGAAAGGAAACACCATATATTTT
many	TRBJ1-2	TRBV10-2	.	CASSESEGGGYGYTF	TGCGCCAGCAGTGAGTCCGAGGGCGGCGGATATGGCTACACCTTC
many	TRBJ2-3	TRBV5-1	TRBD2	CASSLDSSGRTPRTDTQYF	TGCGCCAGCAGCTTGGATTCTAGCGGGAGGACCCCCCGCACAGATACGCAGTATTTT
many	TRBJ1-2	TRBV5-6	TRBD1	CASGAGGYGYTF	TGTGCCAGCGGGGCAGGGGGCTATGGCTACACCTTC
many	TRBJ2-1	TRBV7-6	.	CASSYPGKGQFF	TGTGCCAGCAGCTATCCCGGGAAGGGGCAGTTCTTC